Listed below are T cell receptor beta chains from one sample, sequenced in a study of blood T cell repertoires in COVID-19. Only in-frame clones appear in the TCRdb table, and some are missing; sequencing was by immunoSEQ multiplex PCR. Among 16,000 or so clones listed, approximately 86% were seen once. What was sequenced was peripheral blood. All receptors come from a human donor in a cohort sampled during active COVID-19. Both conserved end residues are part of each CDR3. D genes are given only for firm matches. Size values are once, few and many counts, or a class for expanded clones, and some rows have none.

V gene	clone size	D gene	J gene	CDR3 protein	CDR3 DNA
TRBV20-1	-	-	TRBJ1-5	CSASGHWGGLGNQPQHF	TGCAGTGCTAGTGGACACTGGGGGGGCCTGGGCAATCAGCCCCAGCATTTT
TRBV6-6	-	-	TRBJ1-5	CASSYKGPSNQPQHF	TGTGCCAGCAGTTACAAGGGGCCTAGCAATCAGCCCCAGCATTTT
TRBV11-3	-	-	TRBJ1-1	CASSQTEQTEAFF	TGTGCCAGCAGCCAAACGGAGCAAACTGAAGCTTTCTTT
TRBV2	-	TRBD2	TRBJ2-7	CASRGLAGGYEQYF	TGTGCCAGCAGGGGACTAGCGGGGGGCTACGAGCAGTACTTC
TRBV4-2	-	-	TRBJ2-3	CASTKGGETDTQYF	TGTGCCAGTACTAAAGGTGGGGAGACAGATACGCAGTATTTT
TRBV24-1	-	TRBD1	TRBJ2-7	CATSAANVGTGFYEQYF	TGTGCCACCAGTGCCGCTAATGTAGGGACAGGGTTCTACGAGCAGTACTTC
TRBV9	-	-	TRBJ2-5	CASSPAGQETQYF	TGTGCCAGCAGCCCCGCGGGACAAGAGACCCAGTACTTC
TRBV5-1	-	TRBD1	TRBJ1-2	CASNPGQRYGYTF	TGCGCCAGCAACCCGGGACAGCGCTATGGCTACACCTTC
TRBV7-3	-	TRBD1	TRBJ2-1	CASGEGANNEQFF	TGTGCCAGTGGTGAGGGGGCTAACAATGAGCAGTTCTTC
TRBV4-1	-	-	TRBJ1-6	CASSLQSGTLNSPLHF	TGCGCCAGCAGCCTCCAGAGTGGGACTCTTAATTCACCCCTCCACTTT
TRBV2	-	TRBD1	TRBJ2-2	CASRGDRGRTGELFF	TGTGCCAGCAGGGGGGACAGGGGGCGCACCGGGGAGCTGTTTTTT
TRBV6-2/TRBV6-3	once	TRBD1	TRBJ2-1	CASSFSHRGLSSYNEQFF	TGTGCCAGCAGTTTCTCCCACAGGGGTCTAAGCTCCTACAATGAGCAGTTCTTC
TRBV6-6	-	-	TRBJ2-1	CASRFTSSYNEQFF	TGTGCCAGCAGGTTCACGAGCTCCTACAATGAGCAGTTCTTC
TRBV6-4	-	TRBD1	TRBJ1-1	CASSLTGSTEAFF	TGTGCCAGCAGCCTGACAGGGAGCACTGAAGCTTTCTTT
TRBV5-5	-	-	TRBJ1-4	CASSLLTRGSISGYNEKLFF	TGTGCCAGCAGTTTACTCACGCGGGGCTCCATTTCGGGTTATAATGAAAAACTGTTTTTT
TRBV12-5	-	TRBD2	TRBJ2-1	CASGLVLWRGESYNEQFF	TGTGCTAGTGGTTTGGTACTTTGGCGGGGGGAGTCCTACAATGAGCAGTTCTTC
TRBV18	once	TRBD2	TRBJ2-3	CASSRDGTSGGDTQYF	TGTGCCAGCTCCCGCGACGGGACTAGCGGCGGGGATACGCAGTATTTT
TRBV11-2	-	-	TRBJ2-1	CASSLQDEQFF	TGTGCCAGCAGCTTACAGGATGAGCAGTTCTTC
TRBV29-1	-	-	TRBJ1-4	CSVEAQGGLKLFF	TGCAGCGTTGAAGCACAGGGCGGTCTAAAACTGTTTTTT
TRBV13	once	TRBD1	TRBJ1-2	CASSLGRTGQNYGYTF	TGTGCCAGCAGCTTAGGCCGGACAGGGCAGAACTATGGCTACACCTTC
TRBV18	-	-	TRBJ2-4	CASSPATGSGNIQYF	TGTGCCAGCTCACCAGCCACAGGGTCGGGTAACATTCAGTACTTC
TRBV9	-	TRBD1	TRBJ2-7	CASSAREGGQAHEQYF	TGTGCCAGCAGCGCCCGAGAGGGGGGACAGGCGCACGAGCAGTACTTC
TRBV5-1	-	TRBD1	TRBJ1-1	CASSQQPGQSNTEAFF	TGCGCCAGCAGCCAGCAGCCGGGACAGAGTAACACTGAAGCTTTCTTT
TRBV9	-	TRBD1	TRBJ2-2	CASSEPGQGAIGELFF	TGTGCCAGCAGCGAACCGGGACAGGGGGCGATCGGGGAGCTGTTTTTT
TRBV6-5	once	-	TRBJ1-2	CASSYEGRGYGYTF	TGTGCCAGCAGTTACGAGGGCAGGGGATATGGCTACACCTTC
TRBV27	-	TRBD2	TRBJ2-2	CASSRGGGTGELFF	TGTGCCAGCAGTCGGGGGGGCGGGACCGGGGAGCTGTTTTTT
TRBV25-1	-	-	TRBJ2-2	CASSGGTVYTGELFF	TGTGCCAGCAGTGGCGGGACGGTGTACACCGGGGAGCTGTTTTTT
TRBV6-5	-	-	TRBJ1-1	CASSYSLGATEAFF	TGTGCCAGCAGTTACTCATTGGGGGCGACTGAAGCTTTCTTT
TRBV5-4	-	-	TRBJ2-7	CASSGGTDYEQYF	TGTGCCAGCAGCGGGGGGACAGACTACGAGCAGTACTTC
TRBV11-2	-	TRBD2	TRBJ2-3	CASSFTGTSGDTQYF	TGTGCCAGCAGCTTCACCGGGACTAGCGGAGATACGCAGTATTTT
TRBV4-3	-	-	TRBJ1-6	CASSQDMNSPLHF	TGCGCCAGCAGCCAAGATATGAATTCACCCCTCCACTTT
TRBV5-4	-	TRBD2	TRBJ2-5	CASSPGTSGETQYF	TGTGCCAGCAGCCCCGGGACTAGCGGGGAGACCCAGTACTTC